This T cell receptor beta chain was sequenced in a study of blood T cell repertoires in COVID-19 (dated by TCRdb to about 2020). About the full investigation: The collaborator samples originated in the United States, Italy and Spain and spanned the acute and convalescent phases of COVID-19. The material from the prospective study consisted of cDNA or gDNA derived from T cells, B-cell-depleted T cells, or PBMCs. The dataset comprised deeply sampled blood TCRbeta repertoires from subjects exposed to, actively infected with, or recovered from COVID-19. The repertoires were released in a freely available public database meant as a resource for research on the immune response to SARS-CoV-2. The samples were drawn from the first 160 participants of the ongoing ImmuneRACE study and from under 1,500 subjects provided by 6 global collaborators. Nearly every sample came with metadata listing a de-identified subject ID, COVID-19 status, age in years and sex. Where HLA class I and class II types were available, the types were taken from metadata supplied by the sample provider, not from assay-based typing. Overall study outcomes, separate from this receptor: Clinical and demographic metadata were provided uncurated, with the amount varying by source and participant.

This clone was seen only a few times. Its antigen has not been determined. No much larger clone is present one base from it, and per-base qualities are unavailable. TCRbeta CDR3 regions were amplified from genomic DNA using the immunoSEQ Assay, a bias-controlled multiplex PCR. The study's processing was this. Within the assay, amplification of reference gene primers was used to estimate how many nucleated cells each sample contained. To quantify the absolute abundance of each unique TCRbeta CDR3 rearrangement, sequence reads were collapsed and filtered. For each sample, productive Simpson clonality was calculated as the square root of Simpson's diversity index across productive rearrangements. TCRdb took over this immuneACCESS table, retaining in-frame rearrangements with V and J assigned. Such tables are incomplete; in checked studies, under half of the missing clones stem from an unresolved V gene, and the remainder is unexplained. For V, J and clone size, that table is used; D and trimming come from the DNA. The sample contains tens of thousands of clones, about four fifths of them found a single time. The ten most abundant clones make up about 6% of the sample.

The CDR3 covers 15 residues, taking in both the cysteine and the phenylalanine. The CDR3 DNA has 45 bases and is translated from base 1. V lost 6 bases and J lost 4 bases; the stretch between them is 13 bases long. CDR1 and CDR2 (SGHTA, FQGNSA) derive from the germline V gene. Each collaborating institution followed its own protocols to collect whole blood in K2EDTA tubes. For TCRbeta analysis, collaborator samples were shipped as frozen whole blood, as isolated PBMCs, or as DNA extracted from either sample type. This receptor was taken from a woman in her fifties or sixties with active or convalescent COVID-19. The rearrangement combines TRBV7-2 with TRBJ1-6; the D gene is perhaps TRBD1, on 5 matching bases. The sample was peripheral blood. This receptor carries the CDR3 CASSRQNLYNSPLHF. Here is the DNA: TGTGCCAGCAGTCGACAGAACCTATATAATTCACCCCTCCACTTT.